These 7 T cell receptor beta chains originate from one sample sequenced in a study of Ad26.COV2.S vaccination and SARS-CoV-2 variants. Treatment defined: around 19 received Ad26.COV2.S at low or high dose, single or two shots; about 5 received placebo; per-sample allocation not given. Material that was analyzed had been drawn on day 63 after the first vaccine or placebo injection. Using immunoSEQ multiplex PCR, the repertoire was profiled, and TCRdb retains in-frame clones only, with some absent. The sample yields 300,000 to 400,000 clones, 85% seen once. Material: peripheral blood, obtained in a trial of Ad26.COV2.S vaccine versus placebo. These receptors were obtained from a person aged 18-60 years who received the Ad26.COV2.S COVID-19 vaccine or a placebo.

The V gene is TRBV5-6, the J gene TRBJ2-7; 9 nucleotides line up with TRBD1. The CDR3 spans 15 residues. The J segment lost 6 bases and the V segment lost 3 bases, leaving 10 bases of the junction unmatched. Germline-derived CDR1 and CDR2 are SGHDT and YYEEEE. The CDR3 is CASSSNLHRGLEQYF. The CDR3 DNA follows: TGTGCCAGCAGCTCTAACTTGCACAGGGGGCTCGAGCAGTACTTC. The variable domain in full, completed from reference TRBV5-6 and TRBJ2-7, reads DAGVTQSPTHLIKTRGQQVTLRCSPKSGHDTVSWYQQALGQGPQFIFQYYEEEERQRGNFPDRFSGHQFPNYSSELNVNALLLGDSALYLCASSSNLHRGLEQYFGPGTRLTVT.

The rearrangement joins TRBV5-4 to TRBJ2-5, with 14 bases lining up with TRBD2. Trimming cost V 4 bases and J 1 base; bases outside gene matches: 6. The germline V gene has CDR1 SGHNT and CDR2 YYREEE (reference sequence). The length of the CDR3 is 17 residues. CDR3 sequence reads: CASSPAGTSGGQETQYF. In DNA, the CDR3 is TGTGCCAGCAGCCCAGCCGGGACTAGCGGGGGCCAAGAGACCCAGTACTTC.

The chain combines TRBV18 with TRBJ2-7; 9 positions agree with TRBD1. The CDR3 length is 15 residues. V dropped 4 bases and J dropped 0; count of bases not matched to a gene: 4. Germline loops: CDR1 KGHSH, CDR2 LQKENI. The CDR3 spells CASSQTTGGSYEQYF. In nucleotides, the CDR3 is TGTGCCAGCTCACAAACGACAGGGGGCTCCTACGAGCAGTACTTC.

The gene calls are TRBV2 and TRBJ1-6; D is perhaps TRBD1 (5 bases). Germline CDR1 is SNHLY and CDR2 is FYNNEI. This CDR3 has 16 amino acids. With 3 bases removed from V and 5 bases from J, the gap between germline ends came to 14 bases. In DNA, the CDR3 is TGTGCCAGCAGTGAGGGGCGCCCCCTCCATAATTCACCCCTCCACTTT. It specifies CASSEGRPLHNSPLHF.

The chain links TRBV6-6 to TRBJ1-6; the D is unclear. This CDR3 region has 16 residues. Trimming removed 0 bases from V and 8 bases from J, with 14 bases in between. Per germline, CDR1 MNHNY and CDR2 SVGAGI (reference sequence). CDR3 sequence reads: CASSYSGKLADSPLHF. CDR3 in DNA: TGTGCCAGCAGTTACTCGGGGAAATTAGCGGATTCACCCCTCCACTTT.

This clone was found a few times. V and J are TRBV5-1 and TRBJ1-4; the D is unclear. CDR3 size: 13 residues. CDR1 and CDR2 (germline): SGHRS, YFSETQ. Trimming took off 0 bases at V and 17 bases at J, with 17 bases between the two ends. The CDR3 protein is CASSLVPEAAAFF. Written as DNA, the CDR3 is TGCGCCAGCAGCTTGGTCCCCGAGGCCGCCGCCTTTTTT.

The chain employs TRBV5-1 and TRBJ2-5, with D maybe TRBD1 (5 bases). V gave up 5 bases and J gave up 3 bases, with 14 bases separating them. The germline V gene has CDR1 SGHRS and CDR2 YFSETQ. CDR3 length: 14 amino acids. CDR3 nucleotides: TGCGCCAGCAGTCGAGCAGGGCCAGAAGAGACCCAGTACTTC. Translation: CASSRAGPEETQYF.